Detailed here is one T cell receptor (beta chain). As yet, its antigen is unknown. V lost 6 bases, J lost 2 bases, and 8 bases stayed unmatched. There are 15 residues in the CDR3. Germline CDR1 reads MDHEN; CDR2 reads SYDVKM. Clones were read by immunoSEQ multiplex PCR, and TCRdb kept only the in-frame ones, dropping some. The repertoire has tens of thousands of clones, roughly 82% of them found once; the top ten carry approximately 17%. This entry comes from a study of PD-1 blockade in classical Hodgkin lymphoma. About the research overall: Nivolumab dosing for patients was 3 mg/kg, administered intravenously every 2 weeks.

Study findings and constraints: Baseline diversity in complete responders resembled that of newly diagnosed patients. Repertoire difference causes, possibly disease activity or prior therapy, remain undefined.

Time point reported: cycle 4 day 1 (C4D1), after six to seven weeks of nivolumab. All patients relapsed after autologous stem cell transplantation, and brentuximab vedotin exposure varied. When best responses were assessed, they were complete response, partial response or progressive disease. This receptor was identified in a human donor with classical Hodgkin lymphoma. The sample in question was peripheral blood mononuclear cells (PBMCs), obtained before the fourth cycle of nivolumab. J is TRBJ1-2 and V is TRBV28; 8 bases align to TRBD1. CDR3 DNA sequence: TGTGCCAGCAGCCTCCCGCAGGGGGCCAACTATGGCTACACCTTC. Encoded protein: CASSLPQGANYGYTF.